This TCR beta chain originates from a study of long-term antiretroviral therapy in people with HIV. The wider study: The immediate-ART recommendation dates to 2015, and the earliest samples predate it by about a decade.

Regarding the study as a whole: Before ART, certain clones expanded, and these dominated the repertoire at all time points. Against controls, HIV repertoires showed narrower ranges of CDR3 length.

A word on this clone: Antigen unknown.

Germline V CDR1 and CDR2: SGHNT, YENEEA. V dropped 6 bases and J dropped 2; count of bases not matched to a gene: 13. The CDR3 has 17 residues. Survey level was the resolution at which the v3.0 immunoSEQ assay ran. TCRdb keeps only in-frame clones here, not all; method: immunoSEQ multiplex PCR. The sample includes roughly 39,000 clones, approximately 86% of them seen just once. The chain employs TRBV11-3 and TRBJ2-1; 7 nucleotides align to TRBD2. The specimen comprised unsorted PBMCs, sampled just before starting antiretroviral therapy. The receptor was derived from a woman aged 18-30 years with HIV. The CDR3 nucleotides are TGTGCCAGCAGTTCCGGTTTGGGGGGGAGAGCCTACAATGAGCAGTTCTTC. Its translation: CASSSGLGGRAYNEQFF.